This TCR beta chain is from a study of PD-1 blockade in classical Hodgkin lymphoma. General observations from the study: There was a significant rise in CD4+ TCR diversity by C4D1, with no such rise for CD8+. Complete responders entered with baseline diversity on par with newly diagnosed patients, the results showed.

Time point of the sample: cycle 4 day 1 (C4D1), after 6 weeks of nivolumab. The patients all showed relapse after autologous stem cell transplantation, while their brentuximab vedotin exposure varied. Out of thawed PBMCs, magnetic negative selection purified CD4+ T cells. The V and J ends lost 4 bases and 0 bases, in that order; junction bases with no gene match: 4. CDR1 is KGHSH, CDR2 LQKENI, per germline. The CDR3 is made up of 16 amino acids. Regarding this clone: Its antigen is not identified.

The table came from immunoSEQ multiplex PCR; TCRdb's copy has only in-frame clones and leaves some out. The table records roughly 20,000 clones, approximately 81% of them present only once. Sequenced material: CD4+ T cells from blood, taken before the fourth cycle of nivolumab. The chain has TRBV18 and TRBJ2-3; 10 bases line up with TRBD2. The sequence was collected from a human donor with classical Hodgkin lymphoma. The CDR3 sequence: CASSRQTSGSTDTQYF. In nucleotides, the CDR3 is TGTGCCAGCTCACGACAGACTAGCGGGAGCACAGATACGCAGTATTTT.